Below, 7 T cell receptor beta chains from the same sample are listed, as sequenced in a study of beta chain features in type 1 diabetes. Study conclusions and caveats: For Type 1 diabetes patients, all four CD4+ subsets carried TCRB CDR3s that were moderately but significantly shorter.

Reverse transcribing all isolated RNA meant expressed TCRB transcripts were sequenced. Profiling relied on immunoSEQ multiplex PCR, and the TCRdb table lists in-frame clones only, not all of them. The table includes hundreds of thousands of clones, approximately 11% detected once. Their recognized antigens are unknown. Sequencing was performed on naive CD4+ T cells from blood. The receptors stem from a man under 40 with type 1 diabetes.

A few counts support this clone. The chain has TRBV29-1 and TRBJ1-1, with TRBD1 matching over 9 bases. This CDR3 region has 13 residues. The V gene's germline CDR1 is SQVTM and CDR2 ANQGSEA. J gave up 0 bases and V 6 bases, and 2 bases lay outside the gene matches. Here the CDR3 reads CSVGQGLNTEAFF. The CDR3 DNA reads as TGCAGCGTAGGACAGGGGTTGAACACTGAAGCTTTCTTT.

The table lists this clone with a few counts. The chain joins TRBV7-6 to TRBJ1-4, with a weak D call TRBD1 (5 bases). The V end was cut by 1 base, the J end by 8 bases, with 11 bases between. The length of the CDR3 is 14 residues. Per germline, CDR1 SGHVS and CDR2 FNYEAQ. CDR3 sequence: CASSLGRVGEKLFF. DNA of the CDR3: TGTGCCAGCAGCTTAGGCAGGGTTGGAGAAAAACTGTTTTTT.

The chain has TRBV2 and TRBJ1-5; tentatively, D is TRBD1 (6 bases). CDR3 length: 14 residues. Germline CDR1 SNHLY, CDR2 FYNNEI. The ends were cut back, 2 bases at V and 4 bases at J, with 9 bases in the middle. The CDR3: CASSERDTNQPQHF. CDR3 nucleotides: TGTGCCAGCAGTGAAAGGGACACAAATCAGCCCCAGCATTTT.

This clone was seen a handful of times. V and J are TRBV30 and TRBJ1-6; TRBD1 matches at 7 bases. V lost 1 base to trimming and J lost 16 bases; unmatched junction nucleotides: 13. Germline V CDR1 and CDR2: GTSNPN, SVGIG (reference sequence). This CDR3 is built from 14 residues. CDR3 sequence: CAWSAYFYRGLLHF. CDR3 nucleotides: TGTGCCTGGAGTGCATACTTTTACAGGGGTCTACTCCACTTT.

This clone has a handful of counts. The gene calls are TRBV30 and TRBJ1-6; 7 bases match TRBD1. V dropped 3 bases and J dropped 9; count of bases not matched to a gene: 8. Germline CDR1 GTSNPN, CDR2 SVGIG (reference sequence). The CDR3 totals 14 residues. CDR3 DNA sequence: TGTGCCTGGAGAGCCGGGACAGATGGTTCACCCCTCCACTTT. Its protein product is CAWRAGTDGSPLHF.

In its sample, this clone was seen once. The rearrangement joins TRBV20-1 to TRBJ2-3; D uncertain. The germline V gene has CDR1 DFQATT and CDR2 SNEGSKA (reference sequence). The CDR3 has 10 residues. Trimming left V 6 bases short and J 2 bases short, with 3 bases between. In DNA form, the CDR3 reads TGCAGTGCCTCCACAGATACGCAGTATTTT. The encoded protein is CSASTDTQYF.

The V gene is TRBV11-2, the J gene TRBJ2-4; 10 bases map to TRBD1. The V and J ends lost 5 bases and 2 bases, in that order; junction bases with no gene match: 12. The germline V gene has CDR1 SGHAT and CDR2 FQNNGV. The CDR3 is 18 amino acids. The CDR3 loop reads CASSVARQGAGTKNIQYF. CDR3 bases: TGTGCCAGCAGCGTAGCCAGACAGGGGGCAGGGACCAAAAACATTCAGTACTTC.